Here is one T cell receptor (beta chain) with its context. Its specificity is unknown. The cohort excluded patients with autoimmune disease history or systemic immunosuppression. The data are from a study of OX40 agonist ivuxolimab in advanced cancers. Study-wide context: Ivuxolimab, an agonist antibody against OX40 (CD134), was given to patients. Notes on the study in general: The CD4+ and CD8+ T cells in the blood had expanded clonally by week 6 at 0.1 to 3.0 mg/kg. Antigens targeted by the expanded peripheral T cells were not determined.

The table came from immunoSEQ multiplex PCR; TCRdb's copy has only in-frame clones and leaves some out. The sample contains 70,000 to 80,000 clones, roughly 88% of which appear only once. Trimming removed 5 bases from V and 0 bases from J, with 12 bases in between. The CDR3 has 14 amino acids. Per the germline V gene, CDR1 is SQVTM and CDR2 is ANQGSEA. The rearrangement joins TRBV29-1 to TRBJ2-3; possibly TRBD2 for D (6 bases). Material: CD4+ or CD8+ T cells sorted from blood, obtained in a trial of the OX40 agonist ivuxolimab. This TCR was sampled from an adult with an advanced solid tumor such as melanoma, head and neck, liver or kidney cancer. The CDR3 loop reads CSVLRDLSTDTQYF. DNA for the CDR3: TGCAGCGTTCTCCGGGACTTAAGCACAGATACGCAGTATTTT.